Listed below are T cell receptor beta chains from one sample, sequenced in a study of control samples from healthy donors and cancer patients. Profiled with immunoSEQ multiplex PCR; TCRdb holds only in-frame clones, not every one. In the table there are 90,000 or so clones, about 88% of which are singletons. The source material was PBMCs. These receptors were taken from a woman in her 50s with colorectal cancer. Both conserved end residues are part of each CDR3. Fields, in order: V gene, CDR3 length, J gene, D gene, clone size, CDR3 DNA, CDR3 protein. A D gene is named only where the DNA matches it firmly. Rows give clone size only sometimes, using once, few, many, or a class for an expanded clone.

TRBV6-5,14,TRBJ1-2,-,once,TGTGCCAGCAGTTCTCTCAGGGGAGGTCGGCGCTACACCTTC,CASSSLRGGRRYTF
TRBV27,16,TRBJ1-1,TRBD1,-,TGTGCCAGCAGACCCAGACAGGGGTTGTTGAACACTGAAGCTTTCTTT,CASRPRQGLLNTEAFF
TRBV19,16,TRBJ2-3,TRBD2,-,TGTGCCAGTCGGGCTAGCGGGGGGCGGAGCACAGATACGCAGTATTTT,CASRASGGRSTDTQYF
TRBV29-1,15,TRBJ1-2,TRBD1,-,TGCAGCGTTGAAGTACCACAGGGGGGGGACTATGGCTACACCTTC,CSVEVPQGGDYGYTF
TRBV19,14,TRBJ1-5,-,once,TGTGCCAGTAGTTCCCTGGGGAGGGATCAGCCCCAGCATTTT,CASSSLGRDQPQHF
TRBV27,17,TRBJ2-1,-,once,TGTGCCAGCAGTTTATCCCTGGGGGGCAGCCGATACAATGAGCAGTTCTTC,CASSLSLGGSRYNEQFF
TRBV2,12,TRBJ2-2,-,-,TGTGCCAGCAGTGCCGCGGCCGGGGAGCTGTTTTTT,CASSAAAGELFF
TRBV19,11,TRBJ2-5,-,-,TGTGCCAGTAGTATGAAGGAGACCCAGTACTTC,CASSMKETQYF
TRBV29-1,16,TRBJ1-2,-,-,TGCAGCGTTGAAGTCGGACAGCAGGGCCCCAGGGCTGGCTACACCTTC,CSVEVGQQGPRAGYTF
TRBV28,16,TRBJ2-5,TRBD2,-,TGTGCCAGCACCCCAATGGGCGGGGGGCCACAAGAGACCCAGTACTTC,CASTPMGGGPQETQYF
TRBV2,15,TRBJ1-5,-,-,TGTGCCAGCAGGGTTGGTCAGCGCTTTGATCAGCCCCAGCATTTT,CASRVGQRFDQPQHF
TRBV12-3/TRBV12-4,13,TRBJ1-3,-,-,TGTGCCAGCATCCCCACAGGGGGAAACACCATATATTTT,CASIPTGGNTIYF
TRBV27,15,TRBJ2-5,-,-,TGTGCCAGCAGTTTAGGGGGTCAGGGGTCTGAGACCCAGTACTTC,CASSLGGQGSETQYF
TRBV11-1,14,TRBJ1-3,-,-,TGTGCCAGCAGCCCTGGTTGGTCTGGAAACACCATATATTTT,CASSPGWSGNTIYF
TRBV13,12,TRBJ1-2,-,once,TGTGCCAGCAGCTTAAAGGCCTATGGCTACACCTTC,CASSLKAYGYTF
TRBV6-2/TRBV6-3,13,TRBJ1-1,-,-,TGTGCCAGCAGCCTTATAGGGGGCACTGAAGCTTTCTTT,CASSLIGGTEAFF
TRBV7-9,12,TRBJ1-2,-,-,TGTGCCAGCAGCTCCGCACCCTATGGCTACACCTTC,CASSSAPYGYTF
TRBV5-4,15,TRBJ2-5,TRBD2,-,TGTGCCAGCAGCCCAGGGACTAGCGGGGGTGGAACCCAGTACTTC,CASSPGTSGGGTQYF
TRBV19,14,TRBJ1-6,TRBD1,-,TGTGCCAGTAGACCCGGGACAGGGGGCACACCCCTCCACTTT,CASRPGTGGTPLHF
TRBV6-2/TRBV6-3,12,TRBJ1-2,-,-,TGTGCCAGCAGTCCGCGATACTATGGCTACACCTTC,CASSPRYYGYTF
TRBV27,15,TRBJ1-2,TRBD1,once,TGTGCCAGCAGTTCTCGACAGGGGTGGAACTATGGCTACACCTTC,CASSSRQGWNYGYTF
TRBV6-1,17,TRBJ1-5,-,once,TGTGCCAGCAGTGAAGTTATGGGGGGAGGAAGCAATCAGCCCCAGCATTTT,CASSEVMGGGSNQPQHF
TRBV11-3,12,TRBJ2-2,-,once,TGTGCCAGCAGCAGGAGGAACGGGGAGCTGTTTTTT,CASSRRNGELFF
TRBV10-3,18,TRBJ2-2,TRBD2,-,TGTGCCATCAGTAAACTAGCGGACCGAGTCGCGAACACCGGGGAGCTGTTTTTT,CAISKLADRVANTGELFF
TRBV3-1/TRBV3-2,13,TRBJ2-3,-,-,TGTGCCAGCAGCCCAACCATCACAGATACGCAGTATTTT,CASSPTITDTQYF
TRBV3-1/TRBV3-2,13,TRBJ2-3,TRBD2,-,TGTGCCAGCAGTTATAGCGGGGGCAATTTACAGTATTTT,CASSYSGGNLQYF
TRBV18,14,TRBJ1-1,TRBD1,-,TGTGCCAGCTCACCTAAACAGGGGAGCACTGAAGCTTTCTTT,CASSPKQGSTEAFF
TRBV2,14,TRBJ1-6,TRBD1,-,TGTGCCAGCGCAACCGGGACAGTGAATTCACCCCTCCACTTT,CASATGTVNSPLHF
TRBV19,13,TRBJ1-1,-,-,TGTGCCAGTAGTATCGGTGAATGGACAGAAGCTTTCTTT,CASSIGEWTEAFF
TRBV6-5,13,TRBJ1-1,-,-,TGTGCCAGCAGCAGGGTTTTGGACACTGAAGCTTTCTTT,CASSRVLDTEAFF
TRBV10-2,15,TRBJ1-2,-,-,TGCGCCAGCAGTGAGACTACACAGGGTTTCTATGGCTACACCTTC,CASSETTQGFYGYTF